This T cell receptor beta chain appears in the sequencing data of a study of shared clonotypes between healthy human individuals (dated by TCRdb to between 2020 and 2021). Turning to the overall study: A few men and a couple of women, aged 18 to 49 years, made up the cohort. For each donor, three plates each were used for CD4 naive and CD4 memory, two plates were used for CD8 naive, and one plate was used for CD8 memory. To estimate repertoire size and how much clonotypes are shared between individuals, the study performed deep sequencing of blood TCR repertoires from 4 to 6 healthy adults. To increase sequencing depth and limit assay-specific biases, different laboratories used diverse techniques to prepare libraries and sequence TCR repertoires. Each donor's leukapheresis produced roughly between roughly 0.85 and 9 billion PBMCs. Study-wide findings and limitations: Even with the large sequencing depth, rarefaction of the sorted-subset datasets indicated that sequencing was incomplete. Sampling was limited to blood, and TCR repertoires in tissue likely differ from TCR repertoires in blood. Across four donors, roughly 5.4% of naive CD4, approximately 3.6% of naive CD8, 2.3% of memory CD4, and around 0.4% of memory CD8 clonotypes were shared. Because the study included a small number of donors, the genetic and exposure-history diversity represented was limited. Compared with non-shared clonotypes, the clonotypes found in all four sorted-subset donors had higher generation probabilities. Larger estimated clonotype richness was generally found for naive subsets than for memory subsets. Pairwise subsampling led to the expectation that sequencing depth would affect the degree of clonotype sharing among donors.

With respect to this clone: Its antigen remains unidentified. No much larger clonotype is one base removed from it; base qualities were not supplied.

V drops 6 bases and J drops 6 bases, leaving 20 bases in between. In the germline V gene, CDR1 corresponds to MDHEN and CDR2 to SYDVKM. The CDR3 numbers 15 residues from cysteine through phenylalanine. The CDR3 DNA has 45 bases and is translated from base 1. The donors were healthy, HIV-negative adults with no recently reported acute infections or vaccinations. All donors were Caucasian adults living in Nashville, Tennessee, USA. CD4+ T cells were enriched through magnetic negative selection, after which naive cells were positively selected on CD45RA and the remaining negative fraction served as the memory subset. Blood was collected by leukapheresis, and PBMCs were isolated by Ficoll-Histopaque density gradient centrifugation and then cryopreserved in liquid nitrogen vapor phase. Analytical flow cytometry was used to check the purity and quantity of each magnetically sorted T cell population. From each sorted fraction, genomic DNA was isolated and quantified by UV absorbance on a Nanodrop 2000c.

Using the deep immunoSEQ assay, TCR CDR3 regions were amplified from genomic DNA by multiplex PCR. Genomic DNA extracted from each cell subset was distributed evenly over all wells of several immunoSEQ 96-well plates, and each plate served as one replicate. For sorted subsets, each replicate PCR was loaded with about 0.2 ug genomic DNA, equivalent to some 31,000 T cell genomes. Purified libraries were measured with a Qubit 3.0 fluorometer, size-checked on a Bioanalyzer 2100, and measured again with the KAPA Library Quantification kit. Each immunoSEQ 96-well plate was sequenced on its own single-read 150-cycle Illumina NextSeq 550 flow cell. For the original study's pipeline: Because the immunoSEQ output included only junctional sequences and no quality scores, the filtering could not be the same as the filtering used for full-length reads. To assign V/J genes and CDR3, sequences were annotated using PyIR, a Python wrapper for IgBLAST v1.9, with IMGT germline references. Any read was removed if the V/J assignment was weak (E-value above 1e-6), the CDR3 was missing, or the read contained stop codons, out-of-frame junctions, or ambiguous translated residues. V3J clonotypes were defined as sequences sharing an identical inferred V gene, J gene, and CDR3 amino acid sequence. Percentage overlap between repertoires was calculated by dividing the number of shared unique clonotypes by the size of the smaller repertoire. RTK rarefaction, the Chao1 estimator, and Recon v2.1 estimates of unobserved clonotypes were used to assess repertoire richness. Generation probabilities were computed with OLGA for all TCRbeta clonotypes obtained by the gDNA method from four donors. TCRdb provides this immuneACCESS table in a form limited to in-frame rearrangements. Some clones are lacking; in checked studies, under half of them reflect an unresolved V gene, and why the rest are absent is not known. From that table come the V and J calls and clone size; the DNA was used to work out D and trimming. This sample holds around 750,000 clones; around two thirds were observed only once. The leading ten clones occupy about 1.7% of the sample.

Recombination connected TRBV28 to TRBJ1-2; the best D guess is TRBD1, with 6 bases matching. The sequence derives from a woman aged 25 to 45 in good health. Sequenced material: memory CD4+ T cells sorted from blood. This sample's cell subset or site label indicates: CD45RA-negative fraction. CDR3 region: CASSPTGRGWDGYTF. The DNA reads TGTGCCAGCAGCCCAACAGGGAGGGGATGGGATGGCTACACCTTC.